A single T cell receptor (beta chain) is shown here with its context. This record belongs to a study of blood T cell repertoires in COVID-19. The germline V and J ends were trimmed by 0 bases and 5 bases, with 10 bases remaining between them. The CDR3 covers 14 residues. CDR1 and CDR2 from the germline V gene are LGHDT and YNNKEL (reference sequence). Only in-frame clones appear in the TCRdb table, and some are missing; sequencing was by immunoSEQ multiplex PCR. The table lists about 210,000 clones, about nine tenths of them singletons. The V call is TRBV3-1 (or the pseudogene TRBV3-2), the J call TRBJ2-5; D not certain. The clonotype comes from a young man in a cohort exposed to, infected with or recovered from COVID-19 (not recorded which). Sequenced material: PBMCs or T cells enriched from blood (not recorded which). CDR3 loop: CASSQDTGGETQYF. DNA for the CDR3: TGTGCCAGCAGCCAAGATACGGGTGGGGAGACCCAGTACTTC.